This T cell receptor (beta chain) came from a study of blood T cells in healthy people across ages. The CDR3 is made up of 13 amino acids. With 7 bases removed from V and 8 bases from J, the gap between germline ends came to 17 bases. CDR1 and CDR2 from the germline V gene are MDHEN and SYDVKM. With a J-beta primer mix and a sample-barcoded 5' primer, a second PCR ran about 7 to 12 cycles. TCRdb fed the 5' RACE reads into MiXCR, producing one record per CDR3 protein. This table has around 940,000 distinct CDR3 sequences, 51% appearing once. The sequenced sample was blood. This TCR was sampled from a woman in her fifties or sixties in good health. The gene calls are TRBV28 and TRBJ1-2, with D unresolved. In DNA, the CDR3 is TGTGCCAGCAAGATCTGGCTTTCGGAAGGCTACACCTTC. This encodes CASKIWLSEGYTF.